This is a list of T cell receptor beta chains from one sample in a study of post-analysis software for immune sequencing data. TCRdb re-derived calls from the PCR reads in MiXCR, one entry per CDR3 protein. This table has some 370,000 distinct CDR3 sequences, around 33% appearing once. Sequences were obtained from blood. Source of these receptors: a girl aged 10-17 years with multiple sclerosis. The CDR3 runs from the conserved cysteine through the conserved F or W. D genes are given only for firm matches. Size is omitted from some rows. Given values are once, few, many or a class for expanded clones.

d_call: .
j_call: TRBJ1-1
clone_size: few
v_call: TRBV6-1
cdr3_nt: TGTGCCAGCAGTCGGCCCGGGGGGCGGCCGTCCCTGAACACTGAAGCTTTCTTT
cdr3_aa: CASSRPGGRPSLNTEAFF

d_call: TRBD1
j_call: TRBJ1-1
clone_size: .
v_call: TRBV6-5
cdr3_nt: TGCGCCTGCACCCTTGACAGGGGGTTGTCGCGTGAAGCTTTCTTT
cdr3_aa: CACTLDRGLSREAFF

d_call: .
j_call: TRBJ2-6
clone_size: .
v_call: TRBV7-9
cdr3_nt: TGTGCCAGCGACTCTGGGGCCAACGTCCTGACTTTC
cdr3_aa: CASDSGANVLTF

d_call: TRBD1
j_call: TRBJ2-5
clone_size: few
v_call: TRBV3-1
cdr3_nt: TGTGCCAGCAGCCAAGCGACAGGGGGCCAAGAGACCCAGTACTTC
cdr3_aa: CASSQATGGQETQYF

d_call: TRBD1
j_call: TRBJ2-2
clone_size: .
v_call: TRBV4-2
cdr3_nt: TGTGCCAGCAGCCCCCAGGCAACAGGGGATTGGAGCAGGGAGCTGTTTTTT
cdr3_aa: CASSPQATGDWSRELFF

d_call: .
j_call: TRBJ2-2
clone_size: .
v_call: TRBV5-5
cdr3_nt: TGTGCCAGCAGTCTCCATCTTGCCGGGACTCAAAACACCGGGGAGCTGTTTTTT
cdr3_aa: CASSLHLAGTQNTGELFF

d_call: .
j_call: TRBJ2-1
clone_size: .
v_call: TRBV14
cdr3_nt: TGTGCCAGCAGCCCGTGGACTGGACGTAGGATGTACAATGAGCAGTTCTTC
cdr3_aa: CASSPWTGRRMYNEQFF

d_call: .
j_call: TRBJ2-3
clone_size: few
v_call: TRBV6-5
cdr3_nt: TGTGCCAGCAGTTACTTTGATACGCAGTATTTT
cdr3_aa: CASSYFDTQYF

d_call: .
j_call: TRBJ1-4
clone_size: .
v_call: TRBV12-3/TRBV12-4
cdr3_nt: TGTGCCAGCAGTGGACAGTCAACTAATGAAAAACTGTTTTTT
cdr3_aa: CASSGQSTNEKLFF

d_call: .
j_call: TRBJ1-5
clone_size: .
v_call: TRBV20-1
cdr3_nt: TGCAGTGCTAGAGATACCCAGGGCGGGCAGCCCCAGCATTTT
cdr3_aa: CSARDTQGGQPQHF

d_call: .
j_call: TRBJ2-3
clone_size: few
v_call: TRBV10-2
cdr3_nt: TGCGCCAGCAGTGAGGCGTACACAGATACGCAGTATTTT
cdr3_aa: CASSEAYTDTQYF

d_call: .
j_call: TRBJ2-3
clone_size: few
v_call: TRBV20-1
cdr3_nt: TGCAGTGCTAGACTTGGAGATACGCAGTATTTT
cdr3_aa: CSARLGDTQYF

d_call: TRBD2
j_call: TRBJ2-4
clone_size: few
v_call: TRBV11-2
cdr3_nt: TGTGCCAGCAGCTTAGATCGGGGGGTCGTGGCCAAAAACATTCAGTACTTC
cdr3_aa: CASSLDRGVVAKNIQYF

d_call: .
j_call: TRBJ2-7
clone_size: few
v_call: TRBV3-1
cdr3_nt: TGTGCCAGCAGCCATACCGACAGGTTCTCCTACGAGCAGTACTTC
cdr3_aa: CASSHTDRFSYEQYF

d_call: TRBD1
j_call: TRBJ2-3
clone_size: few
v_call: TRBV18
cdr3_nt: TGTGCCAGCTCACCCGTGACAGGGCTCAATACAGATACGCAGTATTTT
cdr3_aa: CASSPVTGLNTDTQYF

d_call: .
j_call: TRBJ2-2
clone_size: .
v_call: TRBV9
cdr3_nt: TGTGCCAGCAGCGTTGCCCCCGTGCGGGGCTTGGATAGAAGAGGGGAGCTGTTTTTT
cdr3_aa: CASSVAPVRGLDRRGELFF

d_call: .
j_call: TRBJ2-1
clone_size: few
v_call: TRBV5-1
cdr3_nt: TGCGCCAGCAGCTTCCAGGACCTGATCCATGAGCAGTTCTTC
cdr3_aa: CASSFQDLIHEQFF

d_call: .
j_call: TRBJ2-1
clone_size: few
v_call: TRBV18
cdr3_nt: TGTGCCAGCTCACCACCGAATCAGGGAGGGGGCAATGAGCAGTTCTTC
cdr3_aa: CASSPPNQGGGNEQFF

d_call: .
j_call: TRBJ2-5
clone_size: .
v_call: TRBV5-1
cdr3_nt: TGCGCCAGCAGCTTGGATCTACGTAGGCTCCAAGAGACCCAGTACTTC
cdr3_aa: CASSLDLRRLQETQYF

d_call: TRBD2
j_call: TRBJ2-7
clone_size: few
v_call: TRBV6-6
cdr3_nt: TGTGCCAGCAGTAACCCCGGGACTAGCGGGACCTACGAGCAGTACTTC
cdr3_aa: CASSNPGTSGTYEQYF

d_call: TRBD1
j_call: TRBJ1-1
clone_size: .
v_call: TRBV2
cdr3_nt: TGTGCCAGCAGGATGACACAGGGGATGAACACTGAAGCTTTCTTT
cdr3_aa: CASRMTQGMNTEAFF

d_call: .
j_call: TRBJ1-2
clone_size: .
v_call: TRBV10-3
cdr3_nt: TGTGCCATCAGTGGGGAGGACAGCCCTAACTATGGCTACACCTTC
cdr3_aa: CAISGEDSPNYGYTF

d_call: .
j_call: TRBJ2-7
clone_size: .
v_call: TRBV6-1
cdr3_nt: TGTGCCAGCGGTGAGGGAACCTACGAGCAGTACTTC
cdr3_aa: CASGEGTYEQYF

d_call: .
j_call: TRBJ1-5
clone_size: .
v_call: TRBV7-2
cdr3_nt: TGTGCCGTGCGGGGGGGGTACAATCAGCCCCAGCATTTT
cdr3_aa: CAVRGGYNQPQHF

d_call: TRBD1
j_call: TRBJ1-5
clone_size: .
v_call: TRBV12-3/TRBV12-4
cdr3_nt: TGTGCCAGCAGTGGACAGGTGGGAGGCCATCAGCCCCAGCATTTT
cdr3_aa: CASSGQVGGHQPQHF

d_call: TRBD1
j_call: TRBJ2-3
clone_size: few
v_call: TRBV3-1
cdr3_nt: TGTGCCAGCAGCCACCCGGGGACAGGGGAGGGATTCAATACGCAGTATTTT
cdr3_aa: CASSHPGTGEGFNTQYF

d_call: TRBD2
j_call: TRBJ2-7
clone_size: .
v_call: TRBV6-2/TRBV6-3
cdr3_nt: TGTGCCAGCAGTTACGCGCCACTAGCGGGACGCTCCTACGAGCAGTACTTC
cdr3_aa: CASSYAPLAGRSYEQYF

d_call: .
j_call: TRBJ1-1
clone_size: .
v_call: TRBV28
cdr3_nt: TGTGCCAGCAGTGGGCTGGGTGAAGCTTTCTTT
cdr3_aa: CASSGLGEAFF

d_call: TRBD1
j_call: TRBJ2-3
clone_size: .
v_call: TRBV6-1
cdr3_nt: TGTGCCAGCACCCTCCTCCCCACAGGGGCTATTAGCACAGATACGCAGTATTTT
cdr3_aa: CASTLLPTGAISTDTQYF

d_call: TRBD1
j_call: TRBJ1-5
clone_size: few
v_call: TRBV7-2
cdr3_nt: TGTGCCAGCAGCTTAGCGGGGACAGGGGTTAATCAGCCCCAGCATTTT
cdr3_aa: CASSLAGTGVNQPQHF

d_call: TRBD1
j_call: TRBJ1-1
clone_size: few
v_call: TRBV29-1
cdr3_nt: TGCAGCTCAGGGGGAGACACTGAAGCTTTCTTT
cdr3_aa: CSSGGDTEAFF

d_call: .
j_call: TRBJ2-3
clone_size: .
v_call: TRBV6-1
cdr3_nt: TGTGCCAGCAGTGATCAGGGGCTCGATACGCAGTATTTT
cdr3_aa: CASSDQGLDTQYF

d_call: .
j_call: TRBJ2-5
clone_size: .
v_call: TRBV7-2
cdr3_nt: TGTGCCAGCAGCTTCCTAGGGTGGGGCGAGACCCAGTACTTC
cdr3_aa: CASSFLGWGETQYF

d_call: TRBD2
j_call: TRBJ2-7
clone_size: .
v_call: TRBV6-6
cdr3_nt: TGTGCCGGCAGTCGGGGTAGCGGGGACGAGCAGTACTTC
cdr3_aa: CAGSRGSGDEQYF

d_call: .
j_call: TRBJ1-1
clone_size: .
v_call: TRBV6-5
cdr3_nt: TGTGCCAGCAGGGACGTTAGGAACACCGAAGCTTTCTTT
cdr3_aa: CASRDVRNTEAFF

d_call: .
j_call: TRBJ1-5
clone_size: .
v_call: TRBV11-2
cdr3_nt: TGTGCCAGCAGCTTAGAGGCAGAGAATCAGCCCCAGCATTTT
cdr3_aa: CASSLEAENQPQHF

d_call: TRBD2
j_call: TRBJ2-1
clone_size: .
v_call: TRBV7-3
cdr3_nt: TGTGCCAGCAAACCGACTATCGGGGGGGATGAGCAGTTCTTC
cdr3_aa: CASKPTIGGDEQFF

d_call: TRBD2
j_call: TRBJ2-1
clone_size: .
v_call: TRBV6-6
cdr3_nt: TGTACCGGAAAAGCGGGGGGGGATGAGCAGTTCTTC
cdr3_aa: CTGKAGGDEQFF

d_call: .
j_call: TRBJ2-7
clone_size: few
v_call: TRBV4-3
cdr3_nt: TGCGCCAGCAGCCAAGATAGGGGACAACCCTACGAGCAGTACTTC
cdr3_aa: CASSQDRGQPYEQYF

d_call: .
j_call: TRBJ1-2
clone_size: .
v_call: TRBV20-1
cdr3_nt: TGCAGTGTTCCGAGCTCCGGGGGCTACACCTTC
cdr3_aa: CSVPSSGGYTF

d_call: TRBD1
j_call: TRBJ2-1
clone_size: few
v_call: TRBV6-1
cdr3_nt: TGTGCCAGCAGTGAAACAGGGGGCCCTTTCTACAATGAGCAGTTCTTC
cdr3_aa: CASSETGGPFYNEQFF

d_call: .
j_call: TRBJ2-6
clone_size: few
v_call: TRBV4-3
cdr3_nt: TGCGCCAGCAGCCAACCAGGGTCTGGGGCCAACGTCCTGACTTTC
cdr3_aa: CASSQPGSGANVLTF

d_call: .
j_call: TRBJ2-7
clone_size: .
v_call: TRBV6-5
cdr3_nt: TGTGCCAGCAGTTCGGTCGACTTAAGCGAGCAGTACTTC
cdr3_aa: CASSSVDLSEQYF

d_call: .
j_call: TRBJ1-4
clone_size: .
v_call: TRBV7-2
cdr3_nt: TGTGCCAGCAGCTTATCTCTCTTCGACGTTTCGGGTGAAAAACTGTTTTTT
cdr3_aa: CASSLSLFDVSGEKLFF

d_call: TRBD2
j_call: TRBJ2-1
clone_size: few
v_call: TRBV4-2
cdr3_nt: TGTGCCAGCAGCCAAGAGTGGACGGGGGGCTCCTACAATGAGCAGTTCTTC
cdr3_aa: CASSQEWTGGSYNEQFF

d_call: .
j_call: TRBJ1-2
clone_size: .
v_call: TRBV29-1
cdr3_nt: TGCAGCGTTGAAGCAGACAGTGACTATGGCTACACCTTC
cdr3_aa: CSVEADSDYGYTF

d_call: .
j_call: TRBJ2-7
clone_size: .
v_call: TRBV5-1
cdr3_nt: TGCGCCAGCAGCTTGAGGTCGCGGTACTCCTACGAGCAGTACTTC
cdr3_aa: CASSLRSRYSYEQYF